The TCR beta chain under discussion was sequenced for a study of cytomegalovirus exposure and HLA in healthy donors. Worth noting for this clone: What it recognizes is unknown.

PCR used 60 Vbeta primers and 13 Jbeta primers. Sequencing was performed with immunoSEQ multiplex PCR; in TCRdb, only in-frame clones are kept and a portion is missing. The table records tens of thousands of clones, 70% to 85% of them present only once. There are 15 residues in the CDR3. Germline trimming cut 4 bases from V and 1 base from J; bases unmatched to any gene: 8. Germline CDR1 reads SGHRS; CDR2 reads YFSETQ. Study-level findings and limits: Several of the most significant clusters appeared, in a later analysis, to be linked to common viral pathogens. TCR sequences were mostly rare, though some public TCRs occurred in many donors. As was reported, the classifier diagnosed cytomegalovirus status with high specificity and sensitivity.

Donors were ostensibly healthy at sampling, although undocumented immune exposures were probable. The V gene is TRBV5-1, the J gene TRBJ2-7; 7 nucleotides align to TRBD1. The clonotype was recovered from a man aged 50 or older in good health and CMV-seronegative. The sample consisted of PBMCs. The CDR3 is CASSRTGDRSYEQYF. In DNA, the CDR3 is TGCGCCAGCAGCAGGACCGGGGACAGATCCTACGAGCAGTACTTC.